This T cell receptor beta chain was recorded in a study of cytomegalovirus exposure and HLA in healthy donors. The PCR ran on 60 Vbeta and 13 Jbeta primers. Measured with immunoSEQ multiplex PCR; TCRdb has only the in-frame clones, and not every one. Among about 110,000 clones listed, 60% to 80% were seen once. V was pared by 7 bases and J by 7 bases, with 3 bases of the junction left unmatched. The CDR3 totals 14 residues. The V gene's germline CDR1 is LNHDA and CDR2 SQIVND (reference sequence). On this clone itself: Its target is not known.

Whole-study findings and limits: In a later analysis, TCR beta V- and J-gene trimming showed a link to a missense DCLRE1C variant.

This TCR was recovered from a middle-aged man in good health and CMV-seronegative. Sequencing was done on a sample of PBMCs. This chain links TRBV19 with TRBJ1-6, with 11 positions matching TRBD1. The DNA for the CDR3 is TGTGCCAGTAAAGGACAGGGGGCGAATTCACCCCTCCACTTT. It encodes CASKGQGANSPLHF.